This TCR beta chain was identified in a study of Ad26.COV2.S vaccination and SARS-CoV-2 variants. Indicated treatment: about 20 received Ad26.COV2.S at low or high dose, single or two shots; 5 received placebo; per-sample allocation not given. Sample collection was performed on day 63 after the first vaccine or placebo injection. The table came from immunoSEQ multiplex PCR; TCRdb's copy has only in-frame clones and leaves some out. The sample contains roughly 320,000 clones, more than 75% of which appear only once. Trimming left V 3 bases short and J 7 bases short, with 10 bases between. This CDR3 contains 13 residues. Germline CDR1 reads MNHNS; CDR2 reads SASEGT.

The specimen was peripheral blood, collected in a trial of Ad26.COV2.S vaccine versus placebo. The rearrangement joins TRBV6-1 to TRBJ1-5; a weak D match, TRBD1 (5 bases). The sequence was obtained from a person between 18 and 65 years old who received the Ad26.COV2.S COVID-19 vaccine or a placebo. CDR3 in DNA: TGTGCCAGCAGTGACAGGGTGGGACAGCCCCAGCATTTT. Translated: CASSDRVGQPQHF.